This T cell receptor beta chain stems from a study of CD8+ T cells in alopecia areata. RNA was extracted and reverse transcribed into cDNA as the sequencing template. Sequenced by immunoSEQ multiplex PCR; TCRdb stores in-frame clones only, minus some. The repertoire has about 210,000 clones, more than 55% of them found once; the top ten carry more than 1%. Sample treatment: oral pan-JAK inhibitor, 5-10 mg twice daily. The CDR3 covers 15 residues. Trimming cost V 1 base and J 4 bases, with 13 bases left between them. Germline CDR1 is LGHNA and CDR2 is YSLEER. This TCR derives from a human donor with alopecia areata. The V gene is TRBV4-3, the J gene TRBJ1-2; D unresolved. Source: CD4+ T cells sorted from blood, taken around week 42, from a patient treated with tofacitinib. In nucleotides, the CDR3 is TGCGCCAGCAGCCAAGGGAGATCATCCTCCTATGGCTACACCTTC. This gives the protein CASSQGRSSSYGYTF.